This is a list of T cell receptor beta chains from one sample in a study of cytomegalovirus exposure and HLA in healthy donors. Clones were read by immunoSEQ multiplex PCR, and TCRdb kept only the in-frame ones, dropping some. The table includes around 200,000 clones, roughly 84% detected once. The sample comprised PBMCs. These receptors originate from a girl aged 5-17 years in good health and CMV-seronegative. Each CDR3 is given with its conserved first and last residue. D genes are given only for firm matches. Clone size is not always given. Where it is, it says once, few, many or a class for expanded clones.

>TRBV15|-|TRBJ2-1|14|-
CATAILSSYNEQFF
TGTGCCACCGCCATTCTAAGCTCCTACAATGAGCAGTTCTTC
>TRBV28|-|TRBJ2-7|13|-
CASSLGDTYEQYF
TGTGCCAGCAGTTTGGGAGACACCTACGAGCAGTACTTC
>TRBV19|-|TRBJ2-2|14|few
CARPRQTNTGELFF
TGTGCCAGACCCCGACAGACGAACACCGGGGAGCTGTTTTTT
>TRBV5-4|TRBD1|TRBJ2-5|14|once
CASSFWDRVETQYF
TGTGCCAGCAGCTTCTGGGACAGGGTAGAGACCCAGTACTTC
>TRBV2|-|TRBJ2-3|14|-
CASSDSGGTDTQYF
TGTGCCAGCAGTGACAGTGGAGGCACAGATACGCAGTATTTT
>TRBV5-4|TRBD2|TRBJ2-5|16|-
CASSPGLADFQETQYF
TGTGCCAGCAGCCCGGGACTAGCGGATTTCCAAGAGACCCAGTACTTC
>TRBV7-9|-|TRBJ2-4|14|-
CASSLPGGQNIQYF
TGTGCCAGCAGCCTCCCAGGGGGGCAAAACATTCAGTACTTC
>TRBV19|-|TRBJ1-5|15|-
CASRMAEVVGQPQHF
TGTGCCAGTAGGATGGCTGAAGTTGTGGGCCAGCCCCAGCATTTT
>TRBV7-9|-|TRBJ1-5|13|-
CASSLGVGQPQHF
TGTGCCAGCAGCTTAGGGGTCGGGCAGCCCCAGCATTTT
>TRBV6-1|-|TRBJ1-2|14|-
CASSPLSTYYGYTF
TGTGCCAGCAGTCCCCTATCAACCTACTATGGCTACACCTTC
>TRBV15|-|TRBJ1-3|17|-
CATSRGGSASPGNTIYF
TGTGCCACCAGCAGAGGTGGCAGCGCAAGCCCTGGAAACACCATATATTTT
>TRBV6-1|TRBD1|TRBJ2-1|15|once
CASRQDRGSYNEQFF
TGTGCCAGCAGGCAAGACAGGGGGTCCTACAATGAGCAGTTCTTC
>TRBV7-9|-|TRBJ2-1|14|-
CASSLTSEGGEQFF
TGTGCCAGCAGCTTAACGAGTGAGGGAGGTGAGCAGTTCTTC
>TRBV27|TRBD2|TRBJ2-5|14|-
CASSYGGLAGPQYF
TGTGCCAGCAGTTATGGGGGACTAGCGGGACCCCAGTACTTC
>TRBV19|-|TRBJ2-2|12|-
CASPSFTGGLFF
TGTGCCAGTCCTAGTTTCACCGGGGGGCTGTTTTTT
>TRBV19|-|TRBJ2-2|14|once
CASSPQGLAGELFF
TGTGCCAGTAGTCCTCAGGGGTTGGCCGGGGAGCTGTTTTTT
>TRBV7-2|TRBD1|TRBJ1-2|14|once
CASSPGDREAGYTF
TGTGCCAGCAGCCCAGGCGACAGGGAGGCTGGCTACACCTTC
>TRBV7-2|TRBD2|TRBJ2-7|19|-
CASSLKGGRAGVYYYEQYF
TGTGCCAGCAGCTTAAAGGGCGGAAGAGCGGGGGTCTACTACTACGAGCAGTACTTC
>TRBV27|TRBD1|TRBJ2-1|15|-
CASRRTGSVHNEQFF
TGTGCCAGCAGGCGGACAGGGAGCGTACACAATGAGCAGTTCTTC
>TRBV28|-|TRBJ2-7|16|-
CASSSGWRAISYEQYF
TGTGCCAGCAGTTCCGGTTGGCGGGCCATCTCCTACGAGCAGTACTTC
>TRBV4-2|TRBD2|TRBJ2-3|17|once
CASSPRGTSANTDTQYF
TGTGCCAGCAGCCCCCGGGGGACTAGCGCTAACACAGATACGCAGTATTTT
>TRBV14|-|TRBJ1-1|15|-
CASSHHRELNTEAFF
TGTGCCAGCAGCCACCACAGAGAATTGAACACTGAAGCTTTCTTT
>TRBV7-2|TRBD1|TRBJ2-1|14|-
CASSYTGVVNEQFF
TGTGCCAGCAGCTATACAGGGGTAGTAAATGAGCAGTTCTTC
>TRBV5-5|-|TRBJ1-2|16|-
CASSLEEKQVNYGYTF
TGTGCCAGCAGCCTCGAGGAAAAACAGGTCAACTATGGCTACACCTTC
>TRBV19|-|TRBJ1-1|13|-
CASSRRADTEAFF
TGTGCCAGTAGCAGGAGGGCGGACACTGAAGCTTTCTTT
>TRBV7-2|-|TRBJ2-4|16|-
CASSLKGGGASGIQYF
TGTGCCAGCAGCTTAAAAGGGGGGGGCGCCTCGGGCATTCAGTACTTC
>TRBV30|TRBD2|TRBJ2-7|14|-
CAWTGTSKAYEQYF
TGTGCCTGGACTGGGACTAGTAAGGCCTACGAGCAGTACTTC
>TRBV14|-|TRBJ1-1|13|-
CASSQVRDTEAFF
TGTGCCAGCAGCCAAGTTAGAGACACTGAAGCTTTCTTT
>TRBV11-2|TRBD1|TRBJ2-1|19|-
CASSSPSLGQGSLFGRLFF
TGTGCCAGCAGTTCCCCGTCTTTAGGACAGGGATCTTTATTCGGTCGTCTGTTCTTC
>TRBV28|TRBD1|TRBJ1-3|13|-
CASIRTGGNTIYF
TGTGCCAGCATAAGGACAGGGGGAAACACCATATATTTT
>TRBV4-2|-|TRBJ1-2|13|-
CASSPFQTYGYTF
TGTGCCAGCAGCCCATTTCAGACTTATGGCTACACCTTC
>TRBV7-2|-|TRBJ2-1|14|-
CASSLVTEVGEQFF
TGTGCCAGCAGCTTAGTGACAGAGGTGGGTGAGCAGTTCTTC
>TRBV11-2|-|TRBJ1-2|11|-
CASRRGGGYTF
TGTGCCAGCAGACGGGGGGGTGGCTACACCTTC
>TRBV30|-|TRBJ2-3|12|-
CAWRQEADTQYF
TGTGCCTGGAGGCAGGAGGCAGATACGCAGTATTTT
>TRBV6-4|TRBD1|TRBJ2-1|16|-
CASSDSKGANYNEQFF
TGTGCCAGCAGTGACTCGAAGGGGGCCAACTACAATGAGCAGTTCTTC
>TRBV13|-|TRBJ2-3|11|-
CASSRQDTQYF
TGTGCCAGCAGCCGACAAGATACGCAGTATTTT
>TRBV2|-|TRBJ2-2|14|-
CASVGQPNTGELFF
TGTGCCAGTGTCGGACAGCCCAACACCGGGGAGCTGTTTTTT
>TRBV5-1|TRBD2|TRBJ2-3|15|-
CASSLVAGGPDTQYF
TGCGCCAGCAGCTTGGTAGCGGGAGGGCCGGATACGCAGTATTTT
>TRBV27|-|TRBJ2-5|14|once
CASSLSWVGETQYF
TGTGCCAGCAGTTTATCGTGGGTCGGGGAGACCCAGTACTTC
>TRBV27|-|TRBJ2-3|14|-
CASSFTKNTDTQYF
TGTGCCAGCAGTTTTACTAAGAATACAGATACGCAGTATTTT
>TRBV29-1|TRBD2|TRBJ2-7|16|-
CSVAAISTGLAYEQYF
TGCAGCGTTGCGGCTATCTCTACAGGACTAGCCTACGAGCAGTACTTC
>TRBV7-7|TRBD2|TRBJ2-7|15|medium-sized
CASSPTAGDKHEQYF
TGTGCCAGCAGCCCCACGGCGGGGGATAAGCACGAGCAGTACTTC
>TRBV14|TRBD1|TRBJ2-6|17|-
CASSPWGTVPGANVLTF
TGTGCCAGCAGCCCGTGGGGGACAGTTCCTGGGGCCAACGTCCTGACTTTC
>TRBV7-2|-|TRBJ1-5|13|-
CASSLQFHQAQHF
TGTGCCAGCAGCTTACAGTTCCACCAGGCCCAGCATTTT
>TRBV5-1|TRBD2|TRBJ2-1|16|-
CASSFIAGSSYNEQFF
TGCGCCAGCAGCTTCATAGCGGGTAGCTCCTACAATGAGCAGTTCTTC
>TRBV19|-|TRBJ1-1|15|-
CASSIADRQNTEAFF
TGTGCCAGTAGTATAGCAGACAGACAGAACACTGAAGCTTTCTTT